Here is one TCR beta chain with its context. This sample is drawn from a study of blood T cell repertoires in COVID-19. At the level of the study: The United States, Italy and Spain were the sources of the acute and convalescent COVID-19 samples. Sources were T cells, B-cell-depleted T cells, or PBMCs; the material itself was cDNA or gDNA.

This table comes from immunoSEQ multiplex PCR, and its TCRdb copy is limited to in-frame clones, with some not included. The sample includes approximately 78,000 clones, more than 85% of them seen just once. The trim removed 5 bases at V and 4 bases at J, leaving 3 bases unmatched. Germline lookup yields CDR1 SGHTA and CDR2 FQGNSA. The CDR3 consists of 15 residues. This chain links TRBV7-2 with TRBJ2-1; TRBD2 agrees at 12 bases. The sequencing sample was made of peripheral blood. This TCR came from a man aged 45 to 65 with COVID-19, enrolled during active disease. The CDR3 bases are TGTGCCAGCAGCCCTAGCGGGAGGGGGTACAATGAGCAGTTCTTC. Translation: CASSPSGRGYNEQFF. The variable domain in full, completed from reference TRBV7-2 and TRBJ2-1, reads GAGVSQSPSNKVTEKGKDVELRCDPISGHTALYWYRQSLGQGLEFLIYFQGNSAPDKSGLPSDRFSAERTGGSVSTLTIQRTQQEDSAVYLCASSPSGRGYNEQFFGPGTRLTVL.